This record looks at one T cell receptor beta chain sequence and its context. In germline, CDR1 is WSHSY, CDR2 SAAADI. The V and J ends lost 9 bases and 5 bases respectively, with 25 bases between them. CDR3 size: 16 residues. Sequencing used immunoSEQ multiplex PCR; TCRdb keeps in-frame clones, though not all of them. The profile shows tens of thousands of clones, roughly 94% of them singletons. These data come from a study of T cell changes during pregnancy in multiple sclerosis. This clonotype originated in a female donor in good health, enrolled as a control in a pregnancy study. The V gene is TRBV10-2, the J gene TRBJ2-5; D might be TRBD2 (6 bases). This specimen was peripheral blood, taken in the second trimester of pregnancy. In nucleotides, the CDR3 is TGCGCCAGTTTTTCCTTGAAGGGACTTCCTCCGGAGACCCAGTACTTC. Its protein product is CASFSLKGLPPETQYF.